The rows below give T cell receptor beta chains drawn from one sample of a study of vaccination and CD4 T cells after COVID-19. Using its own MiXCR run on the PCR reads, TCRdb lists one record per CDR3 protein. The sample has about 31,000 distinct CDR3 sequences, approximately 49% seen once. The sequenced sample was CD4+ T cells from blood, obtained about 7 months after SARS-CoV-2 vaccination. These receptors all stem from a human donor who had recovered from COVID-19. CDR3s include the opening cysteine and the closing phenylalanine or tryptophan. A D gene is named only where the DNA matches it firmly. The size entry is marked missing in some rows and otherwise reads once, few, many or a size class.

J gene	clone size	D gene	V gene	CDR3 protein	CDR3 DNA
TRBJ1-6	once	TRBD1	TRBV10-1	CAIPSWGQDNSPLHF	TGCGCCATCCCATCCTGGGGACAGGATAATTCACCCCTCCACTTT
TRBJ1-5	NA	NA	TRBV6-1	CASTHLPDSSQPQHF	TGTGCCAGCACCCACTTGCCTGATAGCAGTCAGCCCCAGCATTTT
TRBJ2-1	NA	NA	TRBV27	CASSLAHRGEQFF	TGTGCCAGCAGTTTAGCCCACCGGGGGGAGCAGTTCTTC
TRBJ2-1	NA	NA	TRBV28	CASSWTFGGNEQFF	TGTGCCAGCAGTTGGACTTTTGGGGGGAATGAGCAGTTCTTC
TRBJ2-3	once	TRBD2	TRBV4-1	CASSLGTSSDTQYF	TGCGCCAGCAGCCTTGGGACTAGCTCAGATACGCAGTATTTT
TRBJ1-1	NA	NA	TRBV20-1	CSARRILEVSTEAFF	TGCAGTGCAAGACGCATCTTAGAGGTCAGCACTGAAGCTTTCTTT
TRBJ2-2	few	NA	TRBV6-1	CASTLAQGRNTGELFF	TGTGCCAGCACCTTGGCGCAGGGAAGGAACACCGGGGAGCTGTTTTTT
TRBJ2-7	NA	NA	TRBV7-9	CASSKRSGLEQYF	TGTGCCAGCAGCAAAAGGTCTGGACTCGAGCAGTACTTC
TRBJ1-5	few	NA	TRBV7-9	CASSRGREQPQHF	TGTGCCAGCAGCCGGGGGAGGGAACAGCCCCAGCATTTT
TRBJ2-7	NA	NA	TRBV20-1	CSARDLGPQGPTYEQYF	TGCAGTGCTAGAGATCTTGGCCCGCAGGGGCCGACCTACGAGCAGTACTTC
TRBJ2-1	NA	NA	TRBV6-1	CASSESSIYF	TGTGCCAGCAGTGAATCCAGCATTTACTTC
TRBJ2-3	few	NA	TRBV6-5	CASSYGWGTDTQYF	TGTGCCAGCAGTTACGGGTGGGGCACAGATACGCAGTATTTT
TRBJ1-2	NA	NA	TRBV6-1	CASSIYDRDGYTF	TGTGCCAGCAGCATATATGACCGTGATGGCTACACCTTC
TRBJ2-7	NA	TRBD2	TRBV5-4	CASSHETSGVYEQYF	TGTGCCAGCAGCCACGAGACTAGCGGGGTCTACGAGCAGTACTTC
TRBJ1-1	few	NA	TRBV24-1	CATKGPQNTEAFF	TGTGCCACAAAGGGACCTCAGAACACTGAAGCTTTCTTT
TRBJ1-1	NA	NA	TRBV29-1	CSVRLNTEAFF	TGCAGCGTTCGCCTGAACACTGAAGCTTTCTTT
TRBJ2-5	NA	NA	TRBV11-1	CASSPTPTTQETQYF	TGTGCCAGCAGCCCCACCCCGACAACGCAAGAGACCCAGTACTTC
TRBJ2-2	NA	NA	TRBV6-2/TRBV6-3	CASTKSGRKTGELFF	TGTGCCAGCACCAAGTCGGGGCGGAAGACCGGGGAGCTGTTTTTT
TRBJ2-7	few	NA	TRBV7-2	CASSLLGLPYEQYF	TGTGCCAGCAGCTTACTTGGACTTCCCTACGAGCAGTACTTC
TRBJ2-5	NA	NA	TRBV6-5	CASSYSGDPAGETQYF	TGTGCCAGCAGTTACTCGGGGGACCCGGCGGGAGAGACCCAGTACTTC
TRBJ2-3	few	TRBD2	TRBV6-1	CASSEAEGGPSDTQYF	TGTGCCAGCAGTGAAGCAGAGGGAGGGCCGTCAGATACGCAGTATTTT
TRBJ2-1	few	NA	TRBV24-1	CATSDFTWGKAEQFF	TGTGCCACCAGTGATTTTACTTGGGGGAAGGCTGAGCAGTTCTTC
TRBJ2-6	NA	NA	TRBV5-4	CASSRGVSGANVLTF	TGTGCCAGCAGCCGAGGGGTGTCTGGGGCCAACGTCCTGACTTTC
TRBJ2-3	NA	TRBD2	TRBV19	CASQTSGRQTSTDTQYF	TGTGCCAGTCAGACTAGCGGGAGGCAGACCAGCACAGATACGCAGTATTTT
TRBJ2-1	NA	NA	TRBV6-2/TRBV6-3	CASSPVAGWQQFF	TGTGCCAGCAGTCCAGTTGCTGGGTGGCAGCAGTTCTTC
TRBJ2-3	few	NA	TRBV21-1	CASTPSGDTDTQYF	TGTGCCAGTACACCCAGCGGCGATACAGATACGCAGTATTTT
TRBJ2-5	NA	TRBD1	TRBV7-9	CASGHRGREETQYF	TGTGCCAGCGGACACAGGGGGCGCGAAGAGACCCAGTACTTC
TRBJ2-3	NA	TRBD1	TRBV10-3	CAIRDSTGFTDTQYF	TGTGCCATCAGGGACTCGACAGGGTTCACAGATACGCAGTATTTT
TRBJ1-1	NA	NA	TRBV5-1	CASSPGTMNTEAFF	TGCGCCAGCAGTCCCGGGACAATGAACACTGAAGCTTTCTTT
TRBJ2-7	NA	TRBD2	TRBV11-1	CASSFRTSSYEQYF	TGTGCCAGCAGCTTCCGGACTAGCTCCTACGAGCAGTACTTC
TRBJ1-2	few	TRBD1	TRBV20-1	CSASLGQGYGYTF	TGCAGTGCTAGCCTAGGACAGGGGTATGGCTACACCTTC
TRBJ1-2	NA	NA	TRBV15	CATSRDRGAYGYTF	TGTGCCACCAGCAGGGACAGAGGGGCCTATGGCTACACCTTC
TRBJ1-1	once	TRBD1	TRBV18	CASSPRTGENTEAFF	TGTGCCAGCTCACCTAGGACAGGCGAGAACACTGAAGCTTTCTTT
TRBJ2-7	NA	NA	TRBV5-1	CASSLGIAYEQYF	TGCGCCAGCAGCTTGGGGATAGCCTACGAGCAGTACTTC
TRBJ2-3	large	NA	TRBV7-2	CASSLTDTQYF	TGTGCCAGCAGCTTAACAGATACGCAGTATTTT
TRBJ1-1	NA	TRBD1	TRBV2	CASSEGKVPGTAADRDTEAFF	TGTGCCAGCAGTGAAGGTAAGGTCCCCGGGACAGCTGCCGACAGGGACACTGAAGCTTTCTTT
TRBJ2-2	few	TRBD1	TRBV20-1	CSAGQGNTGELFF	TGCAGTGCTGGACAGGGGAACACCGGGGAGCTGTTTTTT
TRBJ2-1	few	TRBD2	TRBV28	CASRREEVEQFF	TGTGCCAGCAGACGGGAGGAAGTTGAGCAGTTCTTC
TRBJ1-1	NA	NA	TRBV19	CASSIGRNTEAFF	TGTGCCAGTAGTATCGGCAGGAACACTGAAGCTTTCTTT
TRBJ2-7	NA	NA	TRBV20-1	CSARDRRPPTYEQYF	TGCAGTGCTAGAGATCGTCGGCCCCCGACCTACGAGCAGTACTTC
TRBJ2-1	NA	NA	TRBV7-9	CASSPPDWAGKVNEQFF	TGTGCCAGCAGCCCCCCCGACTGGGCGGGGAAAGTCAATGAGCAGTTCTTC
TRBJ2-5	NA	NA	TRBV7-2	CASSLGGGVQETQYF	TGTGCCAGCAGCTTAGGTGGCGGGGTTCAAGAGACCCAGTACTTC
TRBJ2-5	NA	TRBD2	TRBV28	CASSGGGRQETQYF	TGTGCCAGCAGCGGGGGGGGACGCCAAGAGACCCAGTACTTC
TRBJ1-2	few	TRBD1	TRBV20-1	CSARVEGANYGYTF	TGCAGTGCTAGAGTTGAGGGGGCAAACTATGGCTACACCTTC
TRBJ1-1	NA	NA	TRBV27	CASSGLENTEAFF	TGTGCCAGCAGCGGACTGGAAAACACTGAAGCTTTCTTT
TRBJ2-7	NA	TRBD2	TRBV19	CASSKRLAGAEQYF	TGTGCCAGTAGTAAAAGACTAGCGGGAGCCGAGCAGTACTTC
TRBJ2-1	NA	TRBD2	TRBV15	CATSRPRGNRRDEQFF	TGTGCCACCAGCAGACCGCGGGGGAACCGTAGGGATGAGCAGTTCTTC
TRBJ2-7	NA	NA	TRBV20-1	CSATLADLSYEQYF	TGCAGTGCTACGCTCGCGGATCTCTCCTACGAGCAGTACTTC
TRBJ1-5	few	NA	TRBV20-1	CSAQWTAFGRQPQHF	TGCAGTGCGCAATGGACCGCGTTTGGAAGACAGCCCCAGCATTTT
TRBJ2-3	NA	TRBD1	TRBV5-1	CASSLGDRVDRDTQYF	TGCGCCAGCAGCTTAGGGGACAGGGTGGACCGAGATACGCAGTATTTT
TRBJ1-5	NA	TRBD1	TRBV19	CASSIKQGDQPQHF	TGTGCCAGTAGTATCAAACAGGGGGACCAGCCCCAGCATTTT
TRBJ2-5	NA	TRBD2	TRBV15	CATSRDVAGDVETQYF	TGTGCCACCAGCAGAGACGTAGCGGGAGACGTAGAGACCCAGTACTTC
TRBJ1-1	NA	NA	TRBV6-5	CASSYEENTEAFF	TGTGCCAGCAGTTATGAAGAGAACACTGAAGCTTTCTTT
TRBJ1-2	few	NA	TRBV7-3	CASSLMAGDYGYTF	TGTGCCAGCAGCTTAATGGCAGGAGACTATGGCTACACCTTC
TRBJ2-5	few	TRBD2	TRBV6-1	CASRTSGGETQYF	TGTGCCAGCAGAACTAGCGGGGGAGAGACCCAGTACTTC
TRBJ1-2	few	NA	TRBV7-2	CASSLGRFDGYTF	TGTGCCAGCAGCTTAGGACGGTTCGATGGCTACACCTTC